This T cell receptor (beta chain) was profiled in a study of response to subunit inactivated influenza vaccine. Study findings and constraints: That few new T cells are recruited by each seasonal influenza vaccination was the authors' suggestion.

Germline CDR1 MGHDK, CDR2 SYGVNS. Trimming stripped 4 bases from V and 4 bases from J, with 7 bases between. The CDR3 is 13 amino acids. TCRdb independently ran MiXCR on the RT-PCR reads; one entry per CDR3 protein. The sample shows 560,000 or so distinct CDR3 sequences, approximately 7.1% of them seen only once. This clonotype was seen many times. Its antigen is not identified. V is TRBV25-1 and J is TRBJ2-2; no clear D gene. The sequence came from a man aged 45-69 years who received an inactivated influenza vaccine. The material was PBMCs from blood, obtained approximately 25 months after vaccination. The CDR3 DNA follows: TGTGCCAGCAGTGGGGTGGGCACCGGGGAGCTGTTTTTT. It codes for CASSGVGTGELFF.